These 9 T cell receptor beta chains originate from one sample sequenced in a study of CD8 T cells in ankylosing spondylitis. TCRdb re-analysed the 5' RACE reads in MiXCR, keeping a single row per CDR3 protein. The sample lists under 400,000 distinct CDR3 sequences; around 10% were seen once. Sequencing was carried out using blood, either unsorted or a sorted T cell fraction (not recorded which). These receptors came from a female donor with ankylosing spondylitis or in good health (not recorded which).

With respect to this clonotype: Possible read error: a much larger clone is one base away. The genes are TRBV6-1 and TRBJ2-5, with a weak D call TRBD1 (7 bases). V lost 4 bases, J lost 5 bases, and 14 bases lay in between. Germline-derived CDR1 and CDR2 are MNHNS and SASEGT. The CDR3 has 14 amino acids. CDR3 DNA sequence: TGTGCCAGCAGTGCGACAGGGACTTGGGAGACCCAGTACTTC. It specifies CASSATGTWETQYF.

This clonotype was seen many times. J is TRBJ2-5 and V is TRBV12-3 or TRBV12-4; possible D gene TRBD2, 6 bases. V was clipped by 4 bases and J by 2 bases, with 14 bases between them. The CDR3 totals 15 residues. This CDR3 is CASSSYMTRQETQYF. The CDR3 DNA sequence: TGTGCCAGCAGTTCATACATGACTAGACAAGAGACCCAGTACTTC.

This clonotype was seen only a few times. The chain is built from TRBV10-3 and TRBJ2-7; 15 bases are a match to TRBD2. Unmatched junction bases numbered 11, after V lost 6 bases and J lost 2 bases. From germline, CDR1 is ENHRY and CDR2 SYGVKD. This CDR3 comprises 18 residues. In DNA form, the CDR3 reads TGTGCCATCAGCCGACGGACTAGCGGGAGGGACAGCGCCTACGAGCAGTACTTC. This gives the protein CAISRRTSGRDSAYEQYF.

This clonotype showed up just a few times. Here the CDR3 reads CASSLEGSGISYEQYF. The CDR3 coding sequence is TGCGCCAGCAGCTTGGAGGGTAGCGGGATCTCCTACGAGCAGTACTTC. This chain uses TRBV5-1 with TRBJ2-7, with TRBD2 matching 8 bases. Germline V gene sequence: CDR1 SGHRS, CDR2 YFSETQ. J gave up 0 bases and V 0 bases, and 5 bases lay outside the gene matches. The CDR3 length is 16 residues.

The table lists this clonotype with many counts. The chain joins TRBV7-9 to TRBJ2-7; no clear D gene. Trimming cost V 7 bases and J 2 bases, with 15 bases left between them. Germline CDR1 reads SEHNR; CDR2 reads FQNEAQ (reference sequence). The CDR3 totals 14 residues. CDR3 sequence reads: CASNPPGVAYEQYF. CDR3 DNA: TGTGCCAGCAACCCCCCTGGAGTTGCCTACGAGCAGTACTTC.

This clonotype was seen repeatedly, ten times or more. The chain joins TRBV7-2 to TRBJ2-7; 13 bases line up with TRBD2. Germline V gene data show CDR1 as SGHTA and CDR2 as FQGNSA. The CDR3 has 16 amino acids. Trimming at V came to 5 bases and at J to 6 bases, leaving 10 bases not matched to a gene. Here the CDR3 reads CASSILAGGPGSEQYF. The CDR3 DNA follows: TGTGCCAGCAGCATACTAGCGGGAGGGCCGGGAAGCGAGCAGTACTTC.

The gene calls are TRBV3-1 and TRBJ1-5, with D perhaps matching TRBD1 (5 bases). The V end was cut by 1 base, the J end by 1 base, with 8 bases between. The CDR3 runs to 15 residues. CDR1 is LGHDT and CDR2 is YNNKEL in the germline V gene (reference sequence). CDR3 nucleotides: TGTGCCAGCAGCCAAGTCGGGGGGAGCAATCAGCCCCAGCATTTT. It yields the protein CASSQVGGSNQPQHF.

The V and J genes are TRBV20-1 and TRBJ1-2, with D possibly TRBD1 on 6 matching bases. The ends were cut back, 1 base at V and 0 bases at J, with 15 bases in the middle. The CDR3 runs to 16 residues. Germline V lookup: CDR1 DFQATT, CDR2 SNEGSKA (reference sequence). CDR3 amino acids: CSARGQANLANYGYTF. The DNA for the CDR3 is TGCAGTGCTAGAGGACAGGCCAACCTGGCTAACTATGGCTACACCTTC.

In its sample, this clonotype was seen many times. J is TRBJ2-1 and V is TRBV5-1; D not resolved. The CDR3 consists of 15 residues. The germline V gene has CDR1 SGHRS and CDR2 YFSETQ. V was cut by 0 bases and J by 2 bases, with 9 bases left in between. CDR3: CASSLDGAPYNEQFF. The CDR3 coding sequence is TGCGCCAGCAGCTTGGACGGCGCTCCCTACAATGAGCAGTTCTTC.